The 9 T cell receptor beta chains below come from one sample, sequenced in a study of T cell changes during pregnancy in multiple sclerosis. Generated by immunoSEQ multiplex PCR, the TCRdb table keeps only in-frame clones and is missing some. The sample carries under 50,000 clones, about 89% recorded once. The sequenced sample was CD4+ T cells from peripheral blood mononuclear cells, obtained after pregnancy. The receptors originated from a female donor with multiple sclerosis, enrolled in a pregnancy study.

J is TRBJ1-4 and V is TRBV11-1; TRBD1 aligns across 10 bases. With V trimmed by 5 bases and J by 8 bases, 2 bases remained unmatched. The germline V gene encodes CDR1 SGHAT and CDR2 FQDESV (reference sequence). The CDR3 consists of 13 residues. The DNA for the CDR3 is TGTGCCAGCAGCAAGGGACAGGGGGAAAAACTGTTTTTT. It translates to CASSKGQGEKLFF.

This clone was observed a handful of times. The V call is TRBV2, the J call TRBJ2-2; D unclear. The ends were cut back, 8 bases at V and 3 bases at J, with 13 bases in the middle. Looked up from germline, CDR1 is SNHLY and CDR2 is FYNNEI. The CDR3 consists of 14 residues. The CDR3 protein is CASVNFVDTGELFF. In DNA, the CDR3 is TGTGCCAGCGTGAACTTTGTTGACACCGGGGAGCTGTTTTTT.

The chain has TRBV6-1 and TRBJ1-5; 8 nucleotides match TRBD1. The CDR3 runs 16 residues. Germline V CDR1 and CDR2: MNHNS, SASEGT. Trimming took 0 bases from V and 0 from J; bases not matched to a gene: 1. CDR3 residues: CASSEADRGSNQPQHF. In DNA, the CDR3 is TGTGCCAGCAGTGAAGCTGACAGGGGTAGCAATCAGCCCCAGCATTTT.

As DNA, the CDR3 is TGTGCCAGCAGTTTAGGGACTAGCGGACAAGAGACCCAGTACTTC. It yields the protein CASSLGTSGQETQYF. The gene calls are TRBV27 and TRBJ2-5, with 11 nucleotides matching TRBD2. This CDR3 is 15 amino acids long. Losses at the gene ends were 2 bases for V and 2 bases for J; bases not matched to a gene: 1. Germline V gene lookup returns CDR1 MNHEY and CDR2 SMNVEV (reference sequence).

Details on this clone: One end of the junction is discordant with germline, which a read error may explain. The rearrangement uses TRBV10-3 and TRBJ2-7, with 10 bases fitting TRBD1. This CDR3 region has 13 residues. Germline V gene lookup returns CDR1 ENHRY and CDR2 SYGVKD. CDR3 region: CAISEDGQGGPFF. Here the CDR3 DNA reads TGTGCCATCAGTGAGGACGGACAGGGGGGTCCATTCTTC.

On this clone: Its ends do not fully match the called genes, so a read error is possible. The V call is TRBV6-6, the J call TRBJ2-5, with 7 positions matching TRBD1. This CDR3 is built from 14 residues. From germline, CDR1 is MNHNY and CDR2 SVGAGI (reference sequence). CDR3 sequence: CSTTGRGNQETQYF. The CDR3 coding sequence is TGCAGTACTACGGGCAGGGGGAACCAAGAGACCCAGTACTTC.

The CDR3 sequence is CASGQYSGEGYTF. In nucleotides, the CDR3 is TGCGCCAGCGGACAATACTCAGGGGAGGGCTACACCTTC. The chain recombines TRBV5-1 with TRBJ1-2, with D possibly TRBD1 on 6 matching bases. Germline CDR1 and CDR2: SGHRS and YFSETQ. CDR3 length equals 13 residues. V gave up 7 bases and J gave up 8 bases, with 18 bases separating them.

The chain is built from TRBV19 and TRBJ1-5; D ambiguous. The germline V and J ends were trimmed by 2 bases and 5 bases, with 10 bases remaining between them. The CDR3 spans 14 residues. CDR1 is LNHDA and CDR2 is SQIVND in the germline V gene (reference sequence). In nucleotides, the CDR3 is TGTGCCAGTAGTATAAGGAGAGATCATCAGCCCCAGCATTTT. It codes for CASSIRRDHQPQHF. Combining the CDR3 with reference TRBV19 and TRBJ1-5 gives the whole variable domain DGGITQSPKYLFRKEGQNVTLSCEQNLNHDAMYWYRQDPGQGLRLIYYSQIVNDFQKGDIAEGYSVSREKKESFPLTVTSAQKNPTAFYLCASSIRRDHQPQHFGDGTRLSIL.

The chain uses TRBV30 and TRBJ1-2, with 9 positions matching TRBD1. The CDR3 sequence is 15 residues long. V lost 0 bases to trimming and J lost 2 bases; unmatched junction nucleotides: 4. Germline assignment: CDR1 GTSNPN and CDR2 SVGIG (reference sequence). CDR3 residues: CAWSVRGQGNYGYTF. Here the CDR3 DNA reads TGTGCCTGGAGTGTCAGGGGACAGGGCAACTATGGCTACACCTTC. Looking up the rest from reference TRBV30 and TRBJ1-2 gives the full variable domain: SQTIHQWPATLVQPVGSPLSLECTVEGTSNPNLYWYRQAAGRGLQLLFYSVGIGQISSEVPQNLSASRPQDRQFILSSKKLLLSDSGFYLCAWSVRGQGNYGYTFGSGTRLTVV.